This TCR beta chain was recovered during a study of control samples from healthy donors and cancer patients. The V end lost 3 bases, the J end lost 4 bases, and 3 bases lay between the germline ends. This CDR3 spans 11 amino acids. The protocol was immunoSEQ multiplex PCR, while the TCRdb copy is restricted to in-frame clones and leaves out a portion. The table lists roughly 150,000 clones, 93% of them singletons, with under 7% in the top ten. The receptor was isolated from a man younger than 35 in good health. The sequenced sample was blood. The chain employs TRBV12-3 or TRBV12-4 and TRBJ1-1; D gene uncertain. CDR3 sequence: CASSFRTEAFF. DNA of the CDR3: TGTGCCAGCAGTTTCCGCACTGAAGCTTTCTTT.